One sample yielded the 26 T cell receptor beta chains listed below, sequenced in a study of identical twins. TCRdb recomputed calls from the 5' RACE reads with MiXCR, one row per CDR3 protein. Of some 500,000 distinct CDR3 sequences in the sample, roughly 21% were seen once. These sequences were also reported in another study, on T cells expressing NK-cell markers.

The source material was CD4+ T cells sorted from blood. The receptors were sampled from a woman in her late teens or twenties in good health.

Written as DNA, the CDR3 is TGTGCCAGCACCCACCTGGACTCCTACAATGAGCAGTTCTTC. Its translation is CASTHLDSYNEQFF. The gene calls are TRBV12-3 or TRBV12-4 and TRBJ2-1, with no clear D. V lost 7 bases and J 0 bases, leaving 10 bases between the germline ends. The CDR3 runs to 14 residues.

This clonotype occurred a few times. The rearrangement uses TRBV6-1 and TRBJ2-1; D unclear. CDR3 length equals 9 residues. V was clipped by 6 bases and J by 9 bases, with 3 bases between them. Germline CDR1 is MNHNS and CDR2 is SASEGT. This CDR3 reads CASRGEQFF. CDR3 bases: TGTGCCAGCAGGGGTGAGCAGTTCTTC.

DNA for the CDR3: TGTGCCAGCAGCCCGGGATTCTCACCGCAAGAGACCCAGTACTTC. This encodes CASSPGFSPQETQYF. The chain joins TRBV5-6 to TRBJ2-5; D might be TRBD2 (5 bases). This CDR3 is built from 15 residues. The V gene's germline CDR1 is SGHDT and CDR2 YYEEEE. Trimming took 4 bases from V and 2 from J, leaving 15 bases between them.

The table lists this clonotype with many counts. The genes are TRBV29-1 and TRBJ2-1; D unclear. Germline V gives CDR1 SQVTM, CDR2 ANQGSEA. V was clipped by 4 bases and J by 9 bases, with 19 bases between them. The CDR3 totals 14 residues. The CDR3 region has the DNA TGCAGCGTTGTTCCTGGGATCCCTATCGTTGAGCAGTTCTTC. Translation: CSVVPGIPIVEQFF.

The CDR3 region has the DNA TGTGCCAGCGTCCAGAGGGGGATTAAGGAGACCCAGTACTTC. Its translation: CASVQRGIKETQYF. The V gene is TRBV3-1, the J gene TRBJ2-5; possibly TRBD1 for D (6 bases). The germline V gene has CDR1 LGHDT and CDR2 YNNKEL (reference sequence). CDR3 length: 14 residues. V lost 8 bases and J 5 bases, leaving 18 bases between the germline ends.

The gene calls are TRBV10-3 and TRBJ2-7; tentatively, D is TRBD1 (5 bases). This CDR3 contains 14 residues. CDR1 is ENHRY and CDR2 is SYGVKD in the germline V gene. V gave up 8 bases and J gave up 6 bases, with 20 bases separating them. Here the CDR3 DNA reads TGTGCCATCGCTAATCCGGTCAGGGTAGGCGAGCAGTACTTC. Protein product: CAIANPVRVGEQYF.

J is TRBJ2-1 and V is TRBV20-1, with TRBD2 identical over 9 bases. V lost 0 bases to trimming and J lost 3 bases; unmatched junction nucleotides: 6. CDR1 is DFQATT, CDR2 SNEGSKA, per germline (reference sequence). CDR3 length: 16 amino acids. The CDR3 DNA reads TGCAGTGCTAGAGACTTCGCGGGAGGGGGCTACAATGAGCAGTTCTTC. This encodes CSARDFAGGGYNEQFF.

This clonotype occurred a few times. J is TRBJ2-1 and V is TRBV6-5; tentative D call: TRBD1 (5 bases). Germline V gene sequence: CDR1 MNHEY, CDR2 SVGAGI. The length of the CDR3 is 15 residues. V was cut by 2 bases and J by 6 bases, with 14 bases left in between. The CDR3 loop is CASSYRQGSTNEQFF. The CDR3 DNA reads TGTGCCAGCAGTTACCGCCAGGGAAGTACCAATGAGCAGTTCTTC.

This clonotype was detected a few times. The V and J genes are TRBV6-1 and TRBJ2-3; D is tentatively TRBD1 or TRBD2 (5 bases each). Trimming took 5 bases from V and 0 from J, leaving 24 bases between them. There are 19 residues in the CDR3. CDR1 and CDR2 from the germline V gene are MNHNS and SASEGT. The CDR3 is CASSPTPWGTDISTDTQYF. For the CDR3, the DNA is TGTGCCAGCAGTCCGACCCCTTGGGGGACCGATATTAGCACAGATACGCAGTATTTT.

This clonotype came up a few times. V and J are TRBV20-1 and TRBJ1-2; D unclear. The length of the CDR3 is 12 residues. CDR1 and CDR2 from the germline V gene are DFQATT and SNEGSKA (reference sequence). V lost 5 bases and J 4 bases, leaving 11 bases between the germline ends. The CDR3 spells CSAVQPFYGYTF. The CDR3 DNA sequence: TGCAGTGCTGTGCAACCTTTCTATGGCTACACCTTC.

The sample holds a few counts of this clonotype. The rearrangement links TRBV14 to TRBJ1-1, with a tentative D call TRBD1 (6 bases). This CDR3 contains 13 residues. CDR1 and CDR2 (germline): SGHDN, FVKESK. V dropped 2 bases and J dropped 9 bases, with 13 bases sitting between them. CDR3 in DNA: TGTGCCAGCAGCCAACTCCTACAGGGCAAAGCTTTCTTT. This codes for CASSQLLQGKAFF.

This clonotype was seen a handful of times. This sequence joins TRBV3-1 and TRBJ1-1; D may be TRBD1 (5 bases). Germline V gene data show CDR1 as LGHDT and CDR2 as YNNKEL (reference sequence). The CDR3 runs 14 residues. Deletions cut 1 base from V and 7 bases from J, with 13 bases between. The CDR3 nucleotides read TGTGCCAGCAGCCAAGCCGGGGGTGGGGGTGAAGCTTTCTTT. The encoded protein is CASSQAGGGGEAFF.

CDR3 loop: CASSYTSGRNEQFF. CDR3 nucleotide sequence: TGTGCCAGCAGCTATACTAGCGGGAGAAATGAGCAGTTCTTC. J is TRBJ2-1 and V is TRBV7-2; 11 nucleotides agree with TRBD2. Germline values: CDR1 SGHTA, CDR2 FQGNSA. J was trimmed by 7 bases and V by 4 bases; bases with no gene match: 3. CDR3 length: 14 amino acids. The full variable domain, completed using reference TRBV7-2 and TRBJ2-1, is GAGVSQSPSNKVTEKGKDVELRCDPISGHTALYWYRQSLGQGLEFLIYFQGNSAPDKSGLPSDRFSAERTGGSVSTLTIQRTQQEDSAVYLCASSYTSGRNEQFFGPGTRLTVL.

The V and J genes are TRBV6-5 and TRBJ2-1; TRBD2 matches at 11 bases. Germline CDR1 MNHEY, CDR2 SVGAGI. Trimming removed 0 bases from V and 7 bases from J; junction bases left unmatched: 5. The length of the CDR3 is 16 residues. The CDR3 DNA is TGTGCCAGCAGTTACTCGGGTAGCGGGGGGGCAAATGAGCAGTTCTTC. Protein product: CASSYSGSGGANEQFF.

This CDR3 reads CASSLAAGLKEEFF. The CDR3 nucleotides are TGTGCCAGCAGTTTAGCGGCCGGCCTGAAGGAGGAGTTCTTC. The chain employs TRBV12-3 or TRBV12-4 and TRBJ2-1; tentatively, D is TRBD2 (5 bases). V was cut by 0 bases and J by 14 bases, with 17 bases left in between. The length of the CDR3 is 14 residues.

The V call is TRBV12-3 or TRBV12-4, the J call TRBJ2-3, with TRBD2 as a possible D gene (6 bases). This CDR3 is 12 amino acids long. Trimming shortened V by 7 bases and J by 6 bases, and 11 bases separated the two germline ends. The CDR3 reads CASTRGSDTQYF. The CDR3, as DNA: TGTGCCAGCACTCGGGGGTCCGATACGCAGTATTTT.

This clonotype was counted ten times or more. The CDR3 protein is CASSKTGDNEQFF. For the CDR3, the DNA is TGTGCCAGCAGCAAGACAGGGGACAATGAGCAGTTCTTC. V is TRBV21-1 and J is TRBJ2-1; the table gives TRBD1 as D, unverified against the DNA. TRBV21-1 is a listed pseudogene. CDR3 length: 13 amino acids.

The sample holds a few counts of this clonotype. The chain has TRBV20-1 and TRBJ1-2, with D unresolved. The V end was cut by 3 bases, the J end by 0 bases, with 14 bases between. The CDR3 runs to 15 residues. The germline V gene has CDR1 DFQATT and CDR2 SNEGSKA (reference sequence). The CDR3 nucleotides are TGCAGTGCTAGGTTTCGGGCAATCTCTAACTATGGCTACACCTTC. It yields the protein CSARFRAISNYGYTF.

V is TRBV2 and J is TRBJ1-1; 7 nucleotides line up with TRBD1. The CDR3 totals 14 residues. V shed 9 bases and J 0 bases; nucleotides not matched to a gene: 7. Germline CDR1 and CDR2: SNHLY and FYNNEI. The CDR3, as DNA: TGTGCCAGGAGGACAGGACCTCTGAACACTGAAGCTTTCTTT. This gives the protein CARRTGPLNTEAFF.

The V gene is TRBV6-1, the J gene TRBJ1-1; no clear D. Germline V gives CDR1 MNHNS, CDR2 SASEGT. The CDR3 sequence is 12 residues long. V lost 3 bases, J lost 1 base, and 3 bases lay in between. CDR3 in DNA: TGTGCCAGCAGTGAGTGGAACACTGAAGCTTTCTTT. Translating gives CASSEWNTEAFF.

The chain has TRBV20-1 and TRBJ2-1; 11 nucleotides match TRBD2. This CDR3 contains 13 residues. Per germline, CDR1 DFQATT and CDR2 SNEGSKA (reference sequence). V trimming: 5 bases; J trimming: 7 bases; junction bases outside the gene matches: 4. The CDR3 loop reads CSAHSGRVNEQFF. CDR3 DNA: TGCAGTGCTCATAGCGGGAGGGTGAATGAGCAGTTCTTC.

The rearrangement uses TRBV11-2 and TRBJ2-1; the match to TRBD2 covers 10 bases. Germline V gene data show CDR1 as SGHAT and CDR2 as FQNNGV. With 7 bases clipped from V and 9 bases from J, the junction kept 12 bases outside the gene matches. The CDR3 spans 15 residues. Here the CDR3 DNA reads TGTGCCAGCACCCCACCTGCTAGCGGGAGTATTGAGCAGTTCTTC. Residues: CASTPPASGSIEQFF.

This clonotype was picked up a small number of times. The V call is TRBV29-1, the J call TRBJ2-1; D may be TRBD2 (6 bases). The CDR3 consists of 15 residues. Trimming took 7 bases from V and 0 from J, leaving 16 bases between them. The germline CDR1 and CDR2 sequences are SQVTM and ANQGSEA. The CDR3 protein is CSGASGHSSYNEQFF. The CDR3 DNA reads TGCAGCGGGGCGAGCGGGCACAGCTCCTACAATGAGCAGTTCTTC.

V gene TRBV12-3 or TRBV12-4 combines with J gene TRBJ1-5; D ambiguous. The CDR3 is 14 residues long. Trimming removed 3 bases at V and 0 bases at J, with 6 bases between. DNA for the CDR3: TGTGCCAGCAGTTTTTGGTATAGCAATCAGCCCCAGCATTTT. Protein product: CASSFWYSNQPQHF.

The V call is TRBV2, the J call TRBJ2-1, with TRBD2 identical over 8 bases. Germline assignment: CDR1 SNHLY and CDR2 FYNNEI. The ends lost 3 bases at V and 15 bases at J; junction bases unmatched: 19. The CDR3 has 16 amino acids. Here the CDR3 reads CASSDIVPLAGEQGFF. The CDR3 coding sequence is TGTGCCAGCAGTGATATCGTGCCGCTAGCGGGTGAGCAGGGGTTCTTC.

V is TRBV20-1 and J is TRBJ2-7, with 10 bases fitting TRBD2. The CDR3 runs to 14 residues. With V trimmed by 4 bases and J by 1 base, 4 bases remained unmatched. CDR1 and CDR2 from the germline V gene are DFQATT and SNEGSKA (reference sequence). The CDR3 here is CSAKLAGESYEQYF. The CDR3 DNA reads as TGCAGTGCTAAGCTAGCGGGGGAATCCTACGAGCAGTACTTC.